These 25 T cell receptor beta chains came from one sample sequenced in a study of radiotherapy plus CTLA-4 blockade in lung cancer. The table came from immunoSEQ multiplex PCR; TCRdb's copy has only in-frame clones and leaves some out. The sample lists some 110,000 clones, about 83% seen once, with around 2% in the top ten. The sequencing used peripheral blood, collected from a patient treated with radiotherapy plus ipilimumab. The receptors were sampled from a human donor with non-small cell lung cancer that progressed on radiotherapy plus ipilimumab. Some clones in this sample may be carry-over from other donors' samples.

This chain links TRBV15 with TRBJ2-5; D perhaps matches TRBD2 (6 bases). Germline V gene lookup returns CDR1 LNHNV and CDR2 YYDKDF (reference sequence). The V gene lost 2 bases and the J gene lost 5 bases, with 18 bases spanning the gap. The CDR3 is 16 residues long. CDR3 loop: CATSRPGAGTFETQYF. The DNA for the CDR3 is TGTGCCACCAGCAGACCCGGGGCGGGAACTTTTGAGACCCAGTACTTC.

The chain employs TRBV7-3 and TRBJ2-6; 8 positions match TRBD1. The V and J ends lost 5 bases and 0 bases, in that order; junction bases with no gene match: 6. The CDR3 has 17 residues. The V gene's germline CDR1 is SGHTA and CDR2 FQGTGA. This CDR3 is CASSPGTGSSGANVLTF. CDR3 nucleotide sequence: TGTGCCAGCAGCCCGGGGACAGGCTCCTCTGGGGCCAACGTCCTGACTTTC.

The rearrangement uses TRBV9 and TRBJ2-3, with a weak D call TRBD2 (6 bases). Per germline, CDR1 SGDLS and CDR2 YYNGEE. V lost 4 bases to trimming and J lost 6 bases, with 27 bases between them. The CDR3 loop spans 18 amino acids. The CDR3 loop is CASSISASRGGVPDTQYF. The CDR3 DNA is TGTGCCAGCAGCATAAGCGCCTCGCGGGGAGGCGTTCCGGATACGCAGTATTTT.

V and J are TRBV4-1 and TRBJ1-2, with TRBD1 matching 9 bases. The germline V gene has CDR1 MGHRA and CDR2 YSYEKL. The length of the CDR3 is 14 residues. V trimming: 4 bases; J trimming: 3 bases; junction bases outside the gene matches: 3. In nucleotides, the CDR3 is TGCGCCAGCAGCCTCCGGGACAGGGACTATGGCTACACCTTC. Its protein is CASSLRDRDYGYTF.

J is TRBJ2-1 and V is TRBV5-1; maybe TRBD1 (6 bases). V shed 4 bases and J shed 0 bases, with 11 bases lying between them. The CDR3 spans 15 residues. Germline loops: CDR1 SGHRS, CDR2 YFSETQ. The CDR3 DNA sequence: TGCGCCAGCAGCGAGGACAGTGCCTCCTACAATGAGCAGTTCTTC. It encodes CASSEDSASYNEQFF.

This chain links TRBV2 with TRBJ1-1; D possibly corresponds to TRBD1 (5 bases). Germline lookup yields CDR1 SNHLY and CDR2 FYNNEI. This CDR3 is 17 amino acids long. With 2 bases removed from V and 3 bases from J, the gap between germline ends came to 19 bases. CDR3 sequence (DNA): TGTGCCAGCAGTGAAACGACCCCTCTGGGGGGGGACACTGAAGCTTTCTTT. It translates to CASSETTPLGGDTEAFF.

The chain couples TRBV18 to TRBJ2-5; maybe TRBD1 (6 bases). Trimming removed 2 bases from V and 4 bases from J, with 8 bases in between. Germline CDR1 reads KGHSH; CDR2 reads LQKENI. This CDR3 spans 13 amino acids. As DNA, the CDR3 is TGTGCCAGCTCACCAAGCAGGGGAGAGACCCAGTACTTC. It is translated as CASSPSRGETQYF.

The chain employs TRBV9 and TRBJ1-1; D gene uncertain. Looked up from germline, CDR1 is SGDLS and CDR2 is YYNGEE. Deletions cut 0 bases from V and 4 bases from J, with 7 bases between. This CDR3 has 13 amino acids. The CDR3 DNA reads TGTGCCAGCAGCGTAGAGTTGAGCACTGAAGCTTTCTTT. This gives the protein CASSVELSTEAFF.

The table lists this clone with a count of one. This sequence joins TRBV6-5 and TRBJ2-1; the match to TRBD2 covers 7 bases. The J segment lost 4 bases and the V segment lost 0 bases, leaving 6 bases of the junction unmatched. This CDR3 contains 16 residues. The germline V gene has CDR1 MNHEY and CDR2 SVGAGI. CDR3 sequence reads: CASSYSLGGGYNEQFF. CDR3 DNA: TGTGCCAGCAGTTACTCGTTGGGGGGAGGGTACAATGAGCAGTTCTTC.

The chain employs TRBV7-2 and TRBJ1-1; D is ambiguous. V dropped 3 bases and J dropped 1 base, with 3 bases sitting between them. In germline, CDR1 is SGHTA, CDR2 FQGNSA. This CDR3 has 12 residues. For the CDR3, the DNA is TGTGCCAGCAGCTTTCCGAACACTGAAGCTTTCTTT. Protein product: CASSFPNTEAFF.

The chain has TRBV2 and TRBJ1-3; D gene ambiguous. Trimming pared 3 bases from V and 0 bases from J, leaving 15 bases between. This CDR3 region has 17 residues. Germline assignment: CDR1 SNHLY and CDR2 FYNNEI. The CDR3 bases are TGTGCCAGCAGTGATCCGGGAAGCAGACACTCTGGAAACACCATATATTTT. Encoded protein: CASSDPGSRHSGNTIYF.

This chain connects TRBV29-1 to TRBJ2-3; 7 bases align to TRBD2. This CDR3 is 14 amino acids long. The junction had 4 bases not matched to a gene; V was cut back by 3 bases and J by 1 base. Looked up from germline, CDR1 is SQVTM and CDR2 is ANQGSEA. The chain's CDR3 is CSVEGTSGTDTQYF. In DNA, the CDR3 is TGCAGCGTTGAGGGAACTAGCGGCACAGATACGCAGTATTTT.

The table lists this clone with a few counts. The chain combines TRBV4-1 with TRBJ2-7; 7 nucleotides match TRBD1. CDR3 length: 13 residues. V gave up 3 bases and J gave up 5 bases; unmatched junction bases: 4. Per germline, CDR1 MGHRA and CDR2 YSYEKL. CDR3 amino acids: CASSHFRGNEQYF. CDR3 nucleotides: TGCGCCAGCAGCCACTTCAGGGGGAACGAGCAGTACTTC.

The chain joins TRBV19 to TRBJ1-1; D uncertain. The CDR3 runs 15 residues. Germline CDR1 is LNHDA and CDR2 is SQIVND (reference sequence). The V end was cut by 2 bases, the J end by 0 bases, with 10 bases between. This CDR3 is CASSIFRDLNTEAFF. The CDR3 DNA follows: TGTGCCAGTAGTATATTTAGGGATCTGAACACTGAAGCTTTCTTT.

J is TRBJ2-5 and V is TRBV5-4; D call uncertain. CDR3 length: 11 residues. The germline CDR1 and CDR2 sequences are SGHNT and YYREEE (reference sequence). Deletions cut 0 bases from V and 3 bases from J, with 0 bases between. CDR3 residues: CASSLEETQYF. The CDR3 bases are TGTGCCAGCAGCTTGGAAGAGACCCAGTACTTC.

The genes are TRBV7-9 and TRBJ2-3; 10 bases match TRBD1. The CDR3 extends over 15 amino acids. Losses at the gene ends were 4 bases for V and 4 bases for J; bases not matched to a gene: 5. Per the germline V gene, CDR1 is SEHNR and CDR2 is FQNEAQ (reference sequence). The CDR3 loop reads CASSYGTGESDTQYF. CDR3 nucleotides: TGTGCCAGCAGCTATGGGACAGGGGAGTCAGATACGCAGTATTTT.

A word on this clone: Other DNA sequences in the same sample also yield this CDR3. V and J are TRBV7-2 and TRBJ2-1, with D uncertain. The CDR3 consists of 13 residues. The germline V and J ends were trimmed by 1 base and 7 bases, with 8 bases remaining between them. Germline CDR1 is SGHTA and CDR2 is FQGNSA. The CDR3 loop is CASSLVGVNEQFF. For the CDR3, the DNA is TGTGCCAGCAGCTTAGTTGGGGTTAATGAGCAGTTCTTC.

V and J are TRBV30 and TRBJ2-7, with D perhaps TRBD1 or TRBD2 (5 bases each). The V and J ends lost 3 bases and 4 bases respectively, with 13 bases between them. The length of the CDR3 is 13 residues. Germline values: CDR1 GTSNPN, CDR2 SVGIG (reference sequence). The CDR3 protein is CAWRTHGGYEQYF. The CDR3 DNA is TGTGCCTGGAGGACCCATGGGGGTTACGAGCAGTACTTC.

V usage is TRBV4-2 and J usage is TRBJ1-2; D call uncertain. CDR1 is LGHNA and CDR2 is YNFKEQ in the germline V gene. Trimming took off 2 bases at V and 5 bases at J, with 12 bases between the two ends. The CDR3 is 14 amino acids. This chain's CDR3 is CASSQPGPGYGYTF. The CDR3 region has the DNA TGTGCCAGCAGCCAACCGGGCCCCGGGTATGGCTACACCTTC.

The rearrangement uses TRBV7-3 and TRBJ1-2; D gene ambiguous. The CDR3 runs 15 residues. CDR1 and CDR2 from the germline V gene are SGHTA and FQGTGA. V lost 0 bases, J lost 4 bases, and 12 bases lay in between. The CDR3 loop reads CASSLTPTEAYGYTF. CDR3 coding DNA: TGTGCCAGCAGCTTAACGCCAACAGAAGCCTATGGCTACACCTTC.

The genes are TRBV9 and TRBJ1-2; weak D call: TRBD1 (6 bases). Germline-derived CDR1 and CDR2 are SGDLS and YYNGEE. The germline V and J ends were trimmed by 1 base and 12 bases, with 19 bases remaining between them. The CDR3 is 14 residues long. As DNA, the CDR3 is TGTGCCAGCAGCGTAACTGCGAGACAGGTGGGCCACACCTTC. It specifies CASSVTARQVGHTF. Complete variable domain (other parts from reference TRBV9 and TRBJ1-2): DSGVTQTPKHLITATGQRVTLRCSPRSGDLSVYWYQQSLDQGLQFLIQYYNGEERAKGNILERFSAQQFPDLHSELNLSSLELGDSALYFCASSVTARQVGHTFGSGTRLTVV.

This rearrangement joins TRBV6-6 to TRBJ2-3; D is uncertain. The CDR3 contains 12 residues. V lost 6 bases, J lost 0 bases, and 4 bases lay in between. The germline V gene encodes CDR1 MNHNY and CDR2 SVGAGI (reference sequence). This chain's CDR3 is CASRTSTDTQYF. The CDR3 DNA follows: TGTGCCAGCAGGACTAGCACAGATACGCAGTATTTT.

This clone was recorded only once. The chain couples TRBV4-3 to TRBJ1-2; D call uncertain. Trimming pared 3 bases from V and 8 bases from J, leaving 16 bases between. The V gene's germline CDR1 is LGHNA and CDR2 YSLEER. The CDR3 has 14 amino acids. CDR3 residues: CASSHTEGERGYTF. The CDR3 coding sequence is TGCGCCAGCAGCCATACAGAAGGAGAGCGAGGCTACACCTTC.

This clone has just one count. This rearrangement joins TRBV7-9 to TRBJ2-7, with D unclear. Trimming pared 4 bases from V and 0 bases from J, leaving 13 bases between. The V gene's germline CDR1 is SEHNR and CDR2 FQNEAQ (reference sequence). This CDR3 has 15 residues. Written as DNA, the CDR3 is TGTGCCAGCAGCTCCTTCCCGCGGCACTCCTACGAGCAGTACTTC. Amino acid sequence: CASSSFPRHSYEQYF.

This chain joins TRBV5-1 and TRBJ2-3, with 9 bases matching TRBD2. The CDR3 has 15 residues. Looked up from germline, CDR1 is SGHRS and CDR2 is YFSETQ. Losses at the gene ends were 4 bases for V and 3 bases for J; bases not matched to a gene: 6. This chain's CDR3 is CASSGTSKTTDTQYF. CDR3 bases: TGCGCCAGCAGCGGGACTAGCAAGACAACAGATACGCAGTATTTT.